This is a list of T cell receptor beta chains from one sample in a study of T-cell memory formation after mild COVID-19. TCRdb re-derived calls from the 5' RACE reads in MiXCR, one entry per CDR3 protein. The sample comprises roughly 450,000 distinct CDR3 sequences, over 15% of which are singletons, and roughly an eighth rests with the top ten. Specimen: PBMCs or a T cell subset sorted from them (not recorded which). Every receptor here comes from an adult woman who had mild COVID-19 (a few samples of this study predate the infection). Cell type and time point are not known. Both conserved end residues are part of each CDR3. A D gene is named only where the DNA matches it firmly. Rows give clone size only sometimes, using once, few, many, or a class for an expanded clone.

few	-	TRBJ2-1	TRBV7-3	TGTGCCAGCAGCCCCGTTGGGAGAAGCCTGGTTAGGGATGAGCAGTTCTTC	CASSPVGRSLVRDEQFF
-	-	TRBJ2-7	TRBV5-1	TGCGCCAGCAGCCCGGAGGACGGCGCCTACGAGCAGTACTTC	CASSPEDGAYEQYF
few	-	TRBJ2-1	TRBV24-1	TGTGCCACCAGTGATATCCTTCACTCCTACAATGAGCAGTTCTTC	CATSDILHSYNEQFF
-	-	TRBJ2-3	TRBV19	TGTGCCAGTAGGGAACCGGGGCTTTCGACAGATACGCAGTATTTT	CASREPGLSTDTQYF
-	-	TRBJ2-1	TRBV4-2	TGTGCCAGCAGTCGCCTCTCCGGGGGACTCAATGAGCAGTTCTTC	CASSRLSGGLNEQFF
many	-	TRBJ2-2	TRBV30	TGTGCCTGGAACCGACTCACCTATACCGGGGAGCTGTTTTTT	CAWNRLTYTGELFF
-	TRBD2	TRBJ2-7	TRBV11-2	TGTGCCAGCAGCTTTCAAGCGGGGGACTCCTACGAGCAGTACTTC	CASSFQAGDSYEQYF
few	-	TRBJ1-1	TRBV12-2	TGTGCAAGTCGCTTATCCCGGGACAGGATGAAGAACACTGAAGCTTTCTTT	CASRLSRDRMKNTEAFF
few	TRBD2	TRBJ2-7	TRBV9	TGTGCCAGCAGCACCGACGCGGGGGGTTACTACGAGCAGTACTTC	CASSTDAGGYYEQYF
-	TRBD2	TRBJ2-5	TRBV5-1	TGCGCCAGCAGCCTCCCTGGGACTAGCTCCGGTGAGACCCAGTACTTC	CASSLPGTSSGETQYF
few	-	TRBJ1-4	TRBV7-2	TGTGCCAGCAGCCCTCCCTCCATCGAAAAACTGTTTTTT	CASSPPSIEKLFF
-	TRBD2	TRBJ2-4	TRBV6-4	TGTGCCAGCAGTGAAGCCCCAGCGGGAGATGACATTCAGTACTTC	CASSEAPAGDDIQYF
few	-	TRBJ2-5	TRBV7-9	TGTGCCAGCAGCGTACCGGGACTTCAAGAGACCCAGTACTTC	CASSVPGLQETQYF
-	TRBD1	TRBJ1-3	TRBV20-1	TGCAGTGCTACGGGACAGGGCCCCCGAAACACCATATATTTT	CSATGQGPRNTIYF
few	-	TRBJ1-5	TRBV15	TGTGCCACCAATGCATTACAAAGCAGCAATCAGCCCCAGCATTTT	CATNALQSSNQPQHF
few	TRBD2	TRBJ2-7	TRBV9	TGTGCCAGCTCATTAAGTAGCGGGGGTATGGTTTCGCCTTACGAGCAGTACTTC	CASSLSSGGMVSPYEQYF
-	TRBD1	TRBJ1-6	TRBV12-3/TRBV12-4	TGTGCCAGCAGTCCCCACGGTCAGGGGGCAAATTCACCCCTCCACTTT	CASSPHGQGANSPLHF